This T cell receptor beta chain stems from a study of siplizumab effects on memory and regulatory T cells. General observations from the study: The authors could not assign a naive or memory phenotype to roughly 75-96% of proliferating CD4+ or CD8+ clones. Confirmation that proliferating Tregs from siplizumab cultures had suppressive function was not obtained. Naive T cell populations appeared to exhibit greater diversity than memory cells and appeared to be major alloresponse contributors.

Assaying covered about 99,000 TCR templates per sample. Measured with immunoSEQ multiplex PCR; TCRdb has only the in-frame clones, and not every one. Of fewer than 9,500 clones in the sample, roughly two thirds were seen once. Germline values: CDR1 SGHVS, CDR2 FQNEAQ. The CDR3 is 15 residues long. Trimming shortened V by 2 bases and J by 5 bases, and 12 bases separated the two germline ends. A note on this clone: Its matching antigen is unknown.

This TCR was sampled from a human donor in good health. V is TRBV7-8 and J is TRBJ1-4; maybe TRBD1 (5 bases). The sample consisted of effector memory CD8+ T cells sorted from blood. Regarding subset: unstimulated CD8+ effector memory T cells. DNA of the CDR3: TGTGCCAGCAGCTTATCGGCAGGGACGAATGAAAAACTGTTTTTT. This encodes CASSLSAGTNEKLFF.